This T cell receptor beta chain stems from a study of blood T cells in healthy people across ages. Next came a second PCR, run for about 6 to 11 cycles, which used a sample-barcoded 5' primer along with a J-beta primer mix. Every cDNA was tagged by a template-switch adaptor with 12 random nucleotides. MiXCR, run by TCRdb on the 5' RACE reads, gives a single entry per CDR3 protein. The repertoire holds over 1.5 million distinct CDR3 sequences, with around 48% as singletons. The V gene's germline CDR1 is DFQATT and CDR2 SNEGSKA (reference sequence). V lost 0 bases to trimming and J lost 1 base; unmatched junction nucleotides: 7. This CDR3 is 17 amino acids long. Per sample, no less than 5 micrograms of total RNA were extracted.

The specimen sequenced was blood. This clonotype was sampled from a woman in her forties in good health. This chain links TRBV20-1 with TRBJ2-3; 10 bases are shared with TRBD2. The CDR3 DNA reads TGCAGTGCTAGAGATTATCGTCTAGCGGGGGGCACAGATACGCAGTATTTT. It codes for CSARDYRLAGGTDTQYF.